The 2 T cell receptor beta chains given below trace back to one sample, sequenced in a study of blood T cell repertoires in COVID-19. Sequencing was performed with immunoSEQ multiplex PCR; in TCRdb, only in-frame clones are kept and a portion is missing. The sample shows approximately 160,000 clones, roughly 84% of them seen only once. Sequencing was done on a sample of peripheral blood. Receptors originate from a man aged 18 to 30 with active or convalescent COVID-19.

This chain uses TRBV28 with TRBJ1-3, with 9 bases aligning to TRBD1. Trimming took 2 bases from V and 4 from J; bases not matched to a gene: 6. The CDR3 length is 16 residues. The germline V gene has CDR1 MDHEN and CDR2 SYDVKM. Written as DNA, the CDR3 is TGTGCCAGCAGTTTACCACCCGGGACAGGGGGAAACACCATATATTTT. Translated: CASSLPPGTGGNTIYF.

This chain uses TRBV30 with TRBJ1-5, with TRBD1 as a possible D gene (5 bases). Germline values: CDR1 GTSNPN, CDR2 SVGIG (reference sequence). The V and J ends lost 0 bases and 2 bases respectively, with 14 bases between them. The CDR3 is 16 residues long. The CDR3 region is CAWSVNWARGNQPQHF. CDR3 nucleotides: TGTGCCTGGAGTGTAAATTGGGCCAGGGGCAATCAGCCCCAGCATTTT.